The next 13 T cell receptor beta chains were all read from a single sample in a study of monozygotic twins with cystic fibrosis. Sequenced by immunoSEQ multiplex PCR; TCRdb stores in-frame clones only, minus some. The repertoire holds some 31,000 clones, 70% to 90% seen once, with roughly 0.9% in the top ten. Sequencing input: blood. These receptors were taken from a girl aged 2 to 9 with cystic fibrosis.

The chain recombines TRBV2 with TRBJ2-7; D ambiguous. Trimming stripped 6 bases from V and 5 bases from J, with 17 bases between. In germline, CDR1 is SNHLY, CDR2 FYNNEI. This CDR3 region has 14 residues. CDR3 DNA sequence: TGTGCCAGCAGCCCGTTTTCTCTCATGGACGAGCAGTACTTC. Its protein is CASSPFSLMDEQYF.

This sequence joins TRBV29-1 and TRBJ1-1; possibly TRBD1 for D (5 bases). The V end was cut by 2 bases, the J end by 0 bases, with 13 bases between. The length of the CDR3 is 15 residues. The germline gives CDR1 SQVTM, CDR2 ANQGSEA. The CDR3 DNA is TGCAGCGTTGAACTGTTACAGGCCATGAACACTGAAGCTTTCTTT. As protein: CSVELLQAMNTEAFF. Looking up the rest from reference TRBV29-1 and TRBJ1-1 gives the full variable domain: SAVISQKPSRDICQRGTSLTIQCQVDSQVTMMFWYRQQPGQSLTLIATANQGSEATYESGFVIDKFPISRPNLTFSTLTVSNMSPEDSSIYLCSVELLQAMNTEAFFGQGTRLTVV.

The rearrangement links TRBV15 to TRBJ1-3; D is undetermined. The CDR3 runs to 14 residues. V lost 0 bases to trimming and J lost 4 bases, with 7 bases between them. CDR1 and CDR2 (germline): LNHNV, YYDKDF (reference sequence). This CDR3 reads CATSRDLIGNTIYF. In DNA form, the CDR3 reads TGTGCCACCAGCAGAGATCTCATAGGAAACACCATATATTTT.

The genes are TRBV6-1 and TRBJ1-2; D might be TRBD1 (6 bases). Trimming cost V 2 bases and J 0 bases, with 10 bases left between them. Germline V gene sequence: CDR1 MNHNS, CDR2 SASEGT. The CDR3 contains 15 residues. The CDR3 region has the DNA TGTGCCAGCAGTGAAAAGGGACAAGCTAACTATGGCTACACCTTC. It encodes CASSEKGQANYGYTF.

The J gene is TRBJ2-3, the V gene TRBV15; a possible D gene is TRBD2 (5 bases). V shed 4 bases and J shed 0 bases, with 17 bases lying between them. The CDR3 consists of 17 residues. Germline assignment: CDR1 LNHNV and CDR2 YYDKDF (reference sequence). The CDR3 DNA is TGTGCCACCAGCATCTTACCAGCGGACCGTAGCACAGATACGCAGTATTTT. This translates into CATSILPADRSTDTQYF.

The chain employs TRBV7-8 and TRBJ1-1; 11 bases map to TRBD1. The CDR3 runs 16 residues. The junction had 5 bases not matched to a gene; V was cut back by 4 bases and J by 1 base. From germline, CDR1 is SGHVS and CDR2 FQNEAQ. The CDR3 reads CASSYPGQGGNTEAFF. CDR3 DNA: TGTGCCAGCAGCTATCCGGGACAGGGGGGGAACACTGAAGCTTTCTTT.

The V gene is TRBV27, the J gene TRBJ1-5; D gene ambiguous. CDR3 length: 13 amino acids. V was shortened by 3 bases and J by 4 bases, with 7 bases between the two germline ends. CDR1 and CDR2 from the germline V gene are MNHEY and SMNVEV (reference sequence). The CDR3, as DNA: TGTGCCAGCAGTTTCACAGTTAATCAGCCCCAGCATTTT. Encoded protein: CASSFTVNQPQHF.

The chain has TRBV29-1 and TRBJ1-2, with a tentative D call TRBD1 (5 bases). The germline CDR1 and CDR2 sequences are SQVTM and ANQGSEA. V lost 7 bases to trimming and J lost 8 bases, with 11 bases between them. The CDR3 extends over 10 amino acids. CDR3 nucleotides: TGCAGCGGGGGGGAGGACGGCTACACCTTC. Protein product: CSGGEDGYTF.

The chain has TRBV10-3 and TRBJ2-3; D is perhaps TRBD2 (6 bases). The length of the CDR3 is 14 residues. Trimming pared 9 bases from V and 2 bases from J, leaving 15 bases between. CDR1 and CDR2 from the germline V gene are ENHRY and SYGVKD. The CDR3 loop is CAIHSGTPTDTQYF. CDR3 in DNA: TGTGCCATACATAGCGGAACCCCCACAGATACGCAGTATTTT.

This clone was recorded a few times. V gene TRBV27 combines with J gene TRBJ2-1; possible D gene TRBD1, 5 bases. Trimming stripped 3 bases from V and 3 bases from J, with 12 bases between. The CDR3 has 15 residues. The germline gives CDR1 MNHEY, CDR2 SMNVEV (reference sequence). The CDR3 coding sequence is TGTGCCAGCAGTTTGTGGGGCAAACACTACAATGAGCAGTTCTTC. Protein product: CASSLWGKHYNEQFF.

This sequence joins TRBV6-1 and TRBJ2-1; D not resolved. This CDR3 is 14 amino acids long. The V gene's germline CDR1 is MNHNS and CDR2 SASEGT. Trimming left V 4 bases short and J 0 bases short, with 7 bases between. CDR3 bases: TGTGCCAGCAGTGCAGCCAGCTCCTACAATGAGCAGTTCTTC. As protein: CASSAASSYNEQFF.

The V and J genes are TRBV30 and TRBJ2-7, with a tentative D call TRBD1 (6 bases). Trimming left V 1 base short and J 0 bases short, with 16 bases between. The CDR3 is made up of 16 amino acids. The V gene's germline CDR1 is GTSNPN and CDR2 SVGIG (reference sequence). The CDR3 bases are TGTGCCTGGAGTGAATTGACAGGCTCGAGCTCCTACGAGCAGTACTTC. It is translated as CAWSELTGSSSYEQYF.

The CDR3 DNA is TGTGCCAGCTCCCCGGACAGGGGCAGGGGCAATCAGCCCCAGCATTTT. This gives the protein CASSPDRGRGNQPQHF. J is TRBJ1-5 and V is TRBV18; 9 bases fit TRBD1. Germline V gene data show CDR1 as KGHSH and CDR2 as LQKENI. The CDR3 covers 16 residues. V gave up 6 bases and J gave up 2 bases; unmatched junction bases: 8.